Listed below are T cell receptor beta chains from one sample, sequenced in a study of blood T cell repertoires in COVID-19. Here immunoSEQ multiplex PCR was the method, and the copy in TCRdb shows in-frame clones only, minus some. The repertoire holds about 200,000 clones, with approximately 78% as singletons. Specimen: peripheral blood. The receptors stem from a woman older than 75 with acute or convalescent COVID-19. The CDR3 runs from the conserved cysteine through the conserved F or W. A D gene is named only where the DNA matches it firmly.

len	v_gene	d_gene	j_gene	CDR3aa
14	TRBV29-1	TRBD1	TRBJ1-3	CSVEGDRGSNTIYF
14	TRBV10-3	TRBD1	TRBJ2-1	CAIRTGSSYNEQFF
15	TRBV6-2/TRBV6-3	-	TRBJ1-2	CASSPGRGPGSGYTF
13	TRBV6-5	-	TRBJ1-5	CASRWQGDQPQHF
12	TRBV10-2	-	TRBJ2-1	CASGDWDNEQFF
10	TRBV19	-	TRBJ1-1	CATQSGGAFF
16	TRBV6-6	TRBD1	TRBJ1-5	CASSYDFGQGNQPQHF
16	TRBV5-1	-	TRBJ2-7	CASTLRVSGTYYEQYF
14	TRBV3-1/TRBV3-2	-	TRBJ2-1	CASSQDVPSHEQFF
12	TRBV18	TRBD1	TRBJ1-2	CASSPGTDGYTF
13	TRBV29-1	-	TRBJ2-3	CSVPRSGADTQYF
15	TRBV28	TRBD1	TRBJ1-1	CASSRDRILNTEAFF
13	TRBV7-2	-	TRBJ2-3	CASSLTGTNTQYF
16	TRBV5-5	TRBD1	TRBJ1-5	CASRLGAGQGNQPQHF
14	TRBV2	TRBD1	TRBJ1-2	CASSEARRGPGYTF
13	TRBV11-3	-	TRBJ1-4	CASSLDRFEKLFF
15	TRBV19	-	TRBJ1-4	CASSFDSRSNEKLFF
16	TRBV19	TRBD2	TRBJ2-2	CASSIVGTSVTGELFF
15	TRBV3-1/TRBV3-2	TRBD1	TRBJ2-5	CASIEQGASGETQYF
16	TRBV7-2	TRBD2	TRBJ2-1	CASISGRAGQSNEQFF
13	TRBV7-3	TRBD2	TRBJ2-3	CASSWTSGSKWYF
18	TRBV25-1	TRBD1	TRBJ1-1	CASSSRGRGRFADTEAFF
13	TRBV7-3	-	TRBJ2-5	CASSLMSMETQYF
13	TRBV28	-	TRBJ1-2	CASRGDSPRGYTF
15	TRBV10-1	-	TRBJ1-2	CASSESRQGLYGYTF
16	TRBV9	TRBD1	TRBJ2-2	CASSINQGEITGELFF
16	TRBV5-6	TRBD2	TRBJ2-3	CASSPVMGGSSDTQYF
15	TRBV30	TRBD1	TRBJ2-3	CAWSVGRGTTDTQYF
15	TRBV9	-	TRBJ2-7	CASSARTEEIYEQYF
14	TRBV28	-	TRBJ2-1	CASAFGAGYNEQFF
16	TRBV9	TRBD2	TRBJ2-3	CASSLGLAGAQDTQYF
14	TRBV6-1	TRBD1	TRBJ2-1	CASTSRGGEGEQFF